Listed below are T cell receptor beta chains from one sample, sequenced in a study of tissue T cells after allogeneic stem cell transplantation. Libraries were prepared by immunoSEQ multiplex PCR; TCRdb keeps only in-frame clonotypes and omits some of them. The sample yields under 5,000 clones, around two thirds seen once. The sample was left colon tissue, taken at autopsy. The receptors shown here come from a male donor aged 60 or over with lung cancer. Each CDR3 is given with its conserved first and last residue. The order of the fields is CDR3 protein, CDR3 DNA, J gene, V gene, D gene, clone size. D genes are given only for firm matches. Size tells how often a clone was seen (once, few, many) or the class of an expanded clone, and some rows leave it out.

CASSLQGGTNTGELFF TGTGCCAGCAGCCTACAGGGGGGGACGAACACCGGGGAGCTGTTTTTT TRBJ2-2 TRBV7-2 - once
CASSQGYSGGANTGELFF TGTGCCAGCAGCCAAGGTTATTCTGGCGGGGCGAACACCGGGGAGCTGTTTTTT TRBJ2-2 TRBV3-1/TRBV3-2 - -
CASSQEGSWIEAFF TGCGCCAGCAGCCAAGAGGGGTCGTGGATTGAAGCTTTCTTT TRBJ1-1 TRBV4-3 - few
CASSYEYQPQHF TGTGCCAGCAGTTACGAATATCAGCCCCAGCATTTT TRBJ1-5 TRBV6-6 - few
CASSPWGRDPNYGYTF TGCGCCAGCAGCCCCTGGGGGAGGGACCCGAACTATGGCTACACCTTC TRBJ1-2 TRBV5-1 - large
CASSLEGTGANVLTF TGTGCCAGCAGCTTAGAAGGGACTGGGGCCAACGTCCTGACTTTC TRBJ2-6 TRBV11-3 - -
CASSEVGTESGVGNQPQHF TGTGCCAGCAGTGAAGTTGGGACGGAGTCCGGGGTTGGCAATCAGCCCCAGCATTTT TRBJ1-5 TRBV2 - -
CASSLVASSQYF TGTGCCAGCAGTTTAGTAGCGAGTTCGCAGTATTTT TRBJ2-3 TRBV12-3/TRBV12-4 - few
CASSYGSKARNEQFF TGTGCCAGCAGTTACGGGTCTAAGGCCCGCAATGAGCAGTTCTTC TRBJ2-1 TRBV6-5 - few
CASSLQWGNTEAFF TGCGCCAGCAGCTTGCAGTGGGGGAACACTGAAGCTTTCTTT TRBJ1-1 TRBV5-1 - -
CASSLSADYEQYF TGTGCCAGCAGTTTATCGGCGGACTACGAGCAGTACTTC TRBJ2-7 TRBV27 - -
CASSLEENTEAFF TGTGCCAGCAGCTTAGAGGAGAACACTGAAGCTTTCTTT TRBJ1-1 TRBV11-3 - -
CASRPDRDFRNEQFF TGTGCCAGCAGGCCAGACAGGGACTTTCGCAATGAGCAGTTCTTC TRBJ2-1 TRBV7-2 - -
CASSGGTGGGPLHF TGTGCCAGCAGCGGGGGGACAGGGGGCGGTCCCCTCCACTTT TRBJ1-6 TRBV9 TRBD1 -
CASSILLGGAYNEQFF TGTGCCAGTAGTATACTTCTCGGGGGGGCCTACAATGAGCAGTTCTTC TRBJ2-1 TRBV19 TRBD2 few
CASSHYQGEQFF TGTGCCAGCAGCCATTACCAGGGTGAGCAGTTCTTC TRBJ2-1 TRBV7-2 - -
CASSSRQGVDGYTF TGTGCCAGCAGCTCCAGACAGGGAGTAGATGGCTACACCTTC TRBJ1-2 TRBV7-9 TRBD1 -
CASSQEEGARFLSGNTIYF TGCGCCAGCAGCCAAGAGGAGGGGGCGAGATTCCTCTCTGGAAACACCATATATTTT TRBJ1-3 TRBV4-1 TRBD1 -
CASSLMTGQDSPLHF TGTGCCAGCTCACTAATGACAGGCCAGGATTCACCCCTCCACTTT TRBJ1-6 TRBV18 - once
CASHLRGAGELFF TGTGCCAGCCACTTACGGGGCGCCGGGGAGCTGTTTTTT TRBJ2-2 TRBV18 - -
CASTADSAYNEQFF TGCGCCAGCACCGCTGACAGCGCCTACAATGAGCAGTTCTTC TRBJ2-1 TRBV10-2 - -
CASSPLVGQTRDQNYEQYF TGTGCCAGCAGCCCATTGGTCGGCCAGACCCGGGACCAAAACTACGAGCAGTACTTC TRBJ2-7 TRBV7-2 - -
CASSVASGGRYEQFF TGTGCCAGCAGCGTTGCTAGCGGGGGTAGATATGAGCAGTTCTTC TRBJ2-1 TRBV11-3 TRBD2 -
CASSLEGSPGNTIYF TGTGCCAGCAGCTTAGAGGGGTCACCTGGAAACACCATATATTTT TRBJ1-3 TRBV7-2 - few